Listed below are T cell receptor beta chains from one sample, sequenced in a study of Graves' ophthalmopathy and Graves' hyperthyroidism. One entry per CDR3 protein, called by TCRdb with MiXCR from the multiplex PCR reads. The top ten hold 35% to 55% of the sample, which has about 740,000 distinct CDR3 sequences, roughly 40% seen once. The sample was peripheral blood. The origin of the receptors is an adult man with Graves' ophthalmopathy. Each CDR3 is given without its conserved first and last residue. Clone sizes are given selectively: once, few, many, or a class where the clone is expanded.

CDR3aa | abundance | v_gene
SAEIAGGTFEQY | few | TRBV20-1
ASSFDTGTPRETQY | few | TRBV5-6
ASSYRGWNYGYT | - | TRBV10-3
ASSLDGGLLSGNTIY | - | TRBV7-6
SARHSLAATGPGELF | - | TRBV20-1
SAGRERVLEQY | many | TRBV20-1
AISAGRTGAITEAF | many | TRBV10-3
ATSLDRNTEAF | many | TRBV15
ASSQRRTSWETQY | - | TRBV3-1
ASSYAGGRTVGYT | few | TRBV6-5
ASSFIVYEQY | - | TRBV12-3/TRBV12-4
SARVARAATTTGELF | - | TRBV20-1
ASSTREGGFLETQY | - | TRBV7-2
ASSFSQSGNTIY | few | TRBV7-9
ATSDPGTGGLTEAF | - | TRBV24-1
ASSWRGRELF | few | TRBV5-4
ASSPPSTTEAF | - | TRBV7-9
ASSLSFLYEQY | - | TRBV5-1
AISGGTPSTDTQY | - | TRBV10-3
ASSARLGTSLQETQY | - | TRBV25-1
SATTGARDEQY | - | TRBV20-1
ASSTTGTYEQY | - | TRBV19